The entry below describes one T cell receptor beta chain. Seattle patient enrollment occurred during active infection, with longitudinal follow-up thereafter. Here immunoSEQ multiplex PCR was the method, and the copy in TCRdb shows in-frame clones only, minus some. This repertoire shows under 100,000 clones, about nine tenths found once; its top ten account for about 4.9%. The data belong to a study of blood T cell repertoires in COVID-19. On the study more broadly: Whether acute or convalescent, the COVID-19 samples came from the United States, Italy and Spain. Nucleic acid was either cDNA or gDNA, and it came from T cells, B-cell-depleted T cells, or PBMCs.

Trimming removed 0 bases from V and 3 bases from J; junction bases left unmatched: 5. Germline V gene sequence: CDR1 SGHVS, CDR2 FQNEAQ. CDR3 length: 15 amino acids. Sequencing input: peripheral blood. The receptor was derived from a man between 60 and 75 years old with COVID-19, enrolled during active disease. The chain is built from TRBV7-8 and TRBJ2-7; TRBD2 matches 7 bases. CDR3 sequence: CASSLAASGRYEQYF. The CDR3 nucleotides are TGTGCCAGCAGCTTAGCGGCTAGCGGTCGCTACGAGCAGTACTTC.